The 32 T cell receptor beta chains below all came from one sample that was sequenced in a study of T cells after yellow fever vaccination. Using its own MiXCR run on the 5' RACE reads, TCRdb lists one record per CDR3 protein. The sample has around 600,000 distinct CDR3 sequences; roughly an eighth are singletons. The sequencing used PBMCs, collected on the day of the yellow fever booster vaccination. These receptors originate from a man under 40 who received the YFV17D yellow fever vaccine.

The V gene is TRBV7-6, the J gene TRBJ2-7; a weak D match, TRBD1 (6 bases). Germline CDR1 is SGHVS and CDR2 is FNYEAQ. Trimming cost V 5 bases and J 2 bases, with 16 bases left between them. CDR3 length: 15 residues. The CDR3 DNA sequence: TGTGCCAGCAGCAAAGGGCGAGGGGGTGCCTACGAGCAGTACTTC. Its translation is CASSKGRGGAYEQYF.

The rearrangement uses TRBV7-9 and TRBJ2-1; 7 positions match TRBD2. Germline V gene sequence: CDR1 SEHNR, CDR2 FQNEAQ (reference sequence). The CDR3 has 15 residues. After removal of 9 bases from V and 8 bases from J, the junction contained 16 bases not matched to a gene. CDR3 region: CASTSVGRNEDEQFF. DNA of the CDR3: TGTGCCAGTACCTCGGTCGGGAGGAATGAAGATGAGCAGTTCTTC.

This clonotype was picked up many times. The chain carries TRBV7-2 and TRBJ2-5, with a tentative D call TRBD2 (7 bases). The CDR3 contains 14 residues. Germline V gives CDR1 SGHTA, CDR2 FQGNSA. Trimming removed 1 base from V and 7 bases from J, with 13 bases in between. CDR3 amino acids: CASSLVGGGGTQYF. The CDR3 nucleotides are TGTGCCAGCAGCTTAGTAGGGGGGGGTGGGACCCAGTACTTC.

This clonotype was detected many times. J is TRBJ2-3 and V is TRBV6-5, with D perhaps matching TRBD2 (5 bases). The CDR3 is made up of 13 amino acids. Trimming left V 2 bases short and J 7 bases short, with 10 bases between. Germline assignment: CDR1 MNHEY and CDR2 SVGAGI. The chain's CDR3 is CASSYGLGNTQYF. The CDR3 region has the DNA TGTGCCAGCAGTTACGGACTCGGGAATACGCAGTATTTT.

The J gene is TRBJ1-5, the V gene TRBV19; D unresolved. This CDR3 spans 14 amino acids. Deletions cut 3 bases from V and 5 bases from J, with 11 bases between. Germline assignment: CDR1 LNHDA and CDR2 SQIVND (reference sequence). CDR3 DNA: TGTGCCAGTAGTATGAGCCGAGCCCATCAGCCCCAGCATTTT. This encodes CASSMSRAHQPQHF. Full variable domain (rest looked up from reference TRBV19 and TRBJ1-5): DGGITQSPKYLFRKEGQNVTLSCEQNLNHDAMYWYRQDPGQGLRLIYYSQIVNDFQKGDIAEGYSVSREKKESFPLTVTSAQKNPTAFYLCASSMSRAHQPQHFGDGTRLSIL.

In this sample, this clonotype turned up many times. The chain combines TRBV20-1 with TRBJ2-7; 8 bases line up with TRBD2. The CDR3 spans 15 residues. CDR1 and CDR2 from the germline V gene are DFQATT and SNEGSKA (reference sequence). J gave up 2 bases and V 6 bases, and 12 bases lay outside the gene matches. The DNA for the CDR3 is TGCAGTGCCCAAGGAGTCGCGGGAGGAACCTACGAGCAGTACTTC. Its translation: CSAQGVAGGTYEQYF.

This clonotype was detected a few times. The rearrangement links TRBV28 to TRBJ2-1, with D possibly TRBD1 on 6 matching bases. Trimming stripped 8 bases from V and 8 bases from J, with 22 bases between. The CDR3 has 15 residues. CDR1 is MDHEN, CDR2 SYDVKM, per germline. In DNA, the CDR3 is TGTGCCAGCTGTCCCAGGACAGCCCAGTGGGATGAGCAGTTCTTC. Amino acid sequence: CASCPRTAQWDEQFF.

The DNA of the CDR3 is TGTGCCATCAGTGAGTCCCCAGGAGGGTTCAATCAGCCCCAGCATTTT. Encoded protein: CAISESPGGFNQPQHF. This chain links TRBV10-3 with TRBJ1-5; D unclear. The V gene lost 0 bases and the J gene lost 3 bases, with 12 bases spanning the gap. Germline V gives CDR1 ENHRY, CDR2 SYGVKD. This CDR3 region has 16 residues.

This clonotype was picked up a small number of times. This chain uses TRBV20-1 with TRBJ2-5; the D is unclear. V lost 5 bases to trimming and J lost 1 base, with 11 bases between them. Germline V gives CDR1 DFQATT, CDR2 SNEGSKA (reference sequence). The CDR3 contains 13 residues. The CDR3 DNA reads TGCAGTGCTGACGGACCAATCCAAGAGACCCAGTACTTC. It encodes CSADGPIQETQYF.

This clonotype was seen only a few times. The chain links TRBV9 to TRBJ1-2; D might be TRBD1 (5 bases). Per the germline V gene, CDR1 is SGDLS and CDR2 is YYNGEE. This CDR3 comprises 15 residues. V lost 3 bases and J 2 bases, leaving 14 bases between the germline ends. The CDR3 here is CASSETGHLNYGYTF. The CDR3, as DNA: TGTGCCAGCAGCGAAACCGGACACCTAAACTATGGCTACACCTTC.

This clonotype was counted only a few times. The V call is TRBV11-1, the J call TRBJ2-7; 16 positions agree with TRBD2. The CDR3 sequence is 18 residues long. V lost 3 bases to trimming and J lost 0 bases; unmatched junction nucleotides: 5. The germline CDR1 and CDR2 sequences are SGHAT and FQDESV (reference sequence). The CDR3 DNA follows: TGTGCCAGCAGCTTGGGACTAGCGGGAGGGAAGATCTCCTACGAGCAGTACTTC. It translates to CASSLGLAGGKISYEQYF.

This clonotype was observed at least ten times. The J gene is TRBJ2-5, the V gene TRBV12-3 or TRBV12-4; D call uncertain. V lost 5 bases to trimming and J lost 9 bases, with 13 bases between them. The CDR3 has 12 residues. The CDR3 coding sequence is TGTGCCAGCAGTCTCTGGCCCCTTCCCCAGTACTTC. Translation gives CASSLWPLPQYF.

This clonotype came up many times. This chain joins TRBV29-1 and TRBJ2-1; 9 bases match TRBD2. CDR1 and CDR2 (germline): SQVTM, ANQGSEA. V shed 7 bases and J 4 bases; nucleotides not matched to a gene: 8. CDR3 length equals 14 residues. This chain's CDR3 is CSANLAGTYNEQFF. For the CDR3, the DNA is TGCAGCGCCAACCTAGCGGGAACTTACAATGAGCAGTTCTTC.

There are a few counts of this clonotype. The chain employs TRBV5-1 and TRBJ1-1; no reliable D call. The CDR3 length is 14 residues. The germline V gene encodes CDR1 SGHRS and CDR2 YFSETQ. The V gene lost 0 bases and the J gene lost 3 bases, with 9 bases spanning the gap. CDR3 in amino acids: CASSLVLDYTEAFF. In DNA form, the CDR3 reads TGCGCCAGCAGCTTGGTTCTGGATTACACTGAAGCTTTCTTT.

This chain connects TRBV5-4 to TRBJ2-1; D unclear. The CDR3 extends over 13 amino acids. Between the trimmed V and J ends, which lost 3 bases and 6 bases, there was a span of 10 bases. Germline V CDR1 and CDR2: SGHNT, YYREEE (reference sequence). The CDR3 is CASSSITGNEQFF. CDR3 coding DNA: TGTGCCAGCAGCTCTATAACTGGCAATGAGCAGTTCTTC.

This sequence joins TRBV6-2 or TRBV6-3 and TRBJ1-2; D is uncertain. The CDR3 covers 13 residues. With 8 bases removed from V and 5 bases from J, the gap between germline ends came to 15 bases. The germline V gene encodes CDR1 MNHEY and CDR2 SVGEGT. CDR3 sequence: CASGVAGRYGYTF. The CDR3, as DNA: TGTGCCAGCGGCGTGGCGGGGAGGTATGGCTACACCTTC.

This clonotype showed up just a few times. This sequence joins TRBV5-1 and TRBJ2-1; 8 nucleotides agree with TRBD2. V dropped 5 bases and J dropped 9; count of bases not matched to a gene: 7. The CDR3 has 13 amino acids. Per germline, CDR1 SGHRS and CDR2 YFSETQ. CDR3 protein: CASRPAGVGEQFF. Here the CDR3 DNA reads TGCGCCAGCAGACCAGCGGGAGTAGGTGAGCAGTTCTTC.

A word on this clonotype: With a much larger clone just one base away, this may be a read error. The chain joins TRBV2 to TRBJ2-3; TRBD2 might be the D (6 bases). The CDR3 is 12 amino acids. Germline V gene lookup returns CDR1 SNHLY and CDR2 FYNNEI. The V end lost 11 bases, the J end lost 7 bases, and 16 bases lay between the germline ends. The CDR3 protein is CAEGLGWYTQYF. CDR3 DNA: TGTGCCGAGGGACTGGGTTGGTATACGCAGTATTTT.

This clonotype was seen at least ten times. The chain's CDR3 is CSARDNIYGYTF. The CDR3 DNA is TGCAGTGCAAGGGACAACATCTATGGCTACACCTTC. The rearrangement uses TRBV20-1 and TRBJ1-2, with a weak D call TRBD1 (6 bases). Germline V gene lookup returns CDR1 DFQATT and CDR2 SNEGSKA (reference sequence). V shed 6 bases and J shed 4 bases, with 12 bases lying between them. The CDR3 covers 12 residues.

In this sample, this clonotype turned up many times. V and J are TRBV5-1 and TRBJ2-1; D ambiguous. The CDR3 consists of 13 residues. The ends were cut back, 1 base at V and 5 bases at J, with 7 bases in the middle. Per germline, CDR1 SGHRS and CDR2 YFSETQ. The CDR3 is CASSLYADNEQFF. For the CDR3, the DNA is TGCGCCAGCAGCTTGTATGCTGACAATGAGCAGTTCTTC.

This clonotype was recorded at least ten times. The CDR3: CASSLGNEQFF. As DNA, the CDR3 is TGCGCCAGCAGCTTAGGCAATGAGCAGTTCTTC. The chain combines TRBV5-1 with TRBJ2-1; D is uncertain. Germline V lookup: CDR1 SGHRS, CDR2 YFSETQ. CDR3 length: 11 residues. With 2 bases removed from V and 6 bases from J, the gap between germline ends came to 3 bases.

This chain uses TRBV19 with TRBJ1-4; a possible D gene is TRBD1 (5 bases). Trimming pared 7 bases from V and 7 bases from J, leaving 16 bases between. CDR3 length equals 14 residues. In germline, CDR1 is LNHDA, CDR2 SQIVND (reference sequence). CDR3 DNA: TGTGCCAGTACTATGGGGCGTTCGGGTGAAAAACTGTTTTTT. It is translated as CASTMGRSGEKLFF.

The chain has TRBV15 and TRBJ2-2; the match to TRBD2 covers 7 bases. The CDR3 is 17 amino acids. V lost 4 bases, J lost 4 bases, and 12 bases stayed unmatched. Per the germline V gene, CDR1 is LNHNV and CDR2 is YYDKDF (reference sequence). CDR3 coding DNA: TGTGCCACCAGCATAAGGGAGGGAGGGGTGACCACCGGGGAGCTGTTTTTT. Translation gives CATSIREGGVTTGELFF.

This clonotype has only a few counts. The chain couples TRBV9 to TRBJ2-1, with TRBD2 identical over 7 bases. The J segment lost 10 bases and the V segment lost 0 bases, leaving 4 bases of the junction unmatched. In germline, CDR1 is SGDLS, CDR2 YYNGEE. This CDR3 region has 13 residues. The CDR3 is CASSVGSGLEQFF. DNA of the CDR3: TGTGCCAGCAGCGTAGGTTCGGGACTAGAGCAGTTCTTC.

There are a few counts of this clonotype. The gene calls are TRBV2 and TRBJ1-5; D remains unclear. Germline V gene data show CDR1 as SNHLY and CDR2 as FYNNEI. Deletions cut 10 bases from V and 0 bases from J, with 7 bases between. The CDR3 totals 12 residues. The CDR3 loop reads CATRYSNQPQHF. The CDR3 coding sequence is TGTGCCACACGTTATAGCAATCAGCCCCAGCATTTT.

The rearrangement uses TRBV20-1 and TRBJ2-2, with D tentatively TRBD2 (6 bases). The CDR3 loop spans 15 amino acids. Germline CDR1 reads DFQATT; CDR2 reads SNEGSKA (reference sequence). Trimming took off 3 bases at V and 7 bases at J, with 18 bases between the two ends. The CDR3, as DNA: TGCAGTGCTAGTAGGGACTCTGCGGGGCGCGGGGAGCTGTTTTTT. It encodes CSASRDSAGRGELFF.

This clonotype was counted ten times or more. CDR3 DNA sequence: TGTGCCACCAGCAGAGGAATCGGGACTAGCGGGAACTACGAGCAGTACTTC. Encoded protein: CATSRGIGTSGNYEQYF. The chain recombines TRBV15 with TRBJ2-7; 13 nucleotides agree with TRBD2. Germline CDR1 LNHNV, CDR2 YYDKDF (reference sequence). Losses at the gene ends were 1 base for V and 3 bases for J; bases not matched to a gene: 6. The CDR3 is 17 amino acids. The whole variable domain, remainder taken from reference TRBV15 and TRBJ2-7, is DAMVIQNPRYQVTQFGKPVTLSCSQTLNHNVMYWYQQKSSQAPKLLFHYYDKDFNNEADTPDNFQSRRPNTSFCFLDIRSPGLGDTAMYLCATSRGIGTSGNYEQYFGPGTRLTVT.

This sequence joins TRBV5-1 and TRBJ2-7; 9 bases fit TRBD1. The ends lost 2 bases at V and 2 bases at J; junction bases unmatched: 5. Germline CDR1 reads SGHRS; CDR2 reads YFSETQ. The CDR3 has 15 amino acids. For the CDR3, the DNA is TGCGCCAGCAGCTTAACAGGGGGCTATACCTACGAGCAGTACTTC. Amino acid sequence: CASSLTGGYTYEQYF.

This clonotype was seen a few times. CDR3 sequence: CASSPLGEGQYEQFF. The CDR3 nucleotides are TGTGCCAGCAGCCCCTTGGGGGAGGGGCAGTATGAGCAGTTCTTC. The chain links TRBV6-1 to TRBJ2-1; TRBD2 matches at 7 bases. The CDR3 is 15 amino acids. Germline CDR1 and CDR2: MNHNS and SASEGT. The ends lost 6 bases at V and 8 bases at J; junction bases unmatched: 13.

This clonotype was seen only a few times. The V and J genes are TRBV6-2 or TRBV6-3 and TRBJ1-5; 9 bases agree with TRBD1. This CDR3 comprises 12 residues. J lost 12 bases, V lost 8 bases, and 8 bases had no gene match. The germline V gene has CDR1 MNHEY and CDR2 SVGEGT. Here the CDR3 reads CASGTGTRVQHF. The CDR3 DNA reads as TGTGCCAGCGGGACAGGGACCCGGGTCCAGCATTTT.

This clonotype was picked up a small number of times. The genes are TRBV7-2 and TRBJ1-4, with D perhaps TRBD1 (6 bases). Germline CDR1 SGHTA, CDR2 FQGNSA. CDR3 size: 15 residues. V lost 2 bases, J lost 7 bases, and 14 bases lay in between. The CDR3 sequence: CASSLTGTPGEKLFF. In DNA, the CDR3 is TGTGCCAGCAGCTTAACCGGGACACCCGGTGAAAAACTGTTTTTT. Full variable domain (remainder filled in from reference TRBV7-2 and TRBJ1-4): GAGVSQSPSNKVTEKGKDVELRCDPISGHTALYWYRQSLGQGLEFLIYFQGNSAPDKSGLPSDRFSAERTGGSVSTLTIQRTQQEDSAVYLCASSLTGTPGEKLFFGSGTQLSVL.

This clonotype was observed a handful of times. The genes are TRBV7-6 and TRBJ2-1; D is unresolved. There are 17 residues in the CDR3. Trimming pared 4 bases from V and 0 bases from J, leaving 16 bases between. Per germline, CDR1 SGHVS and CDR2 FNYEAQ. CDR3 nucleotide sequence: TGTGCCAGCAGCTCACACGTAGCCCTTCTCTCCTACAATGAGCAGTTCTTC. This codes for CASSSHVALLSYNEQFF. Full variable domain (remainder filled in from reference TRBV7-6 and TRBJ2-1): GAGVSQSPRYKVTKRGQDVALRCDPISGHVSLYWYRQALGQGPEFLTYFNYEAQQDKSGLPNDRFSAERPEGSISTLTIQRTEQRDSAMYRCASSSHVALLSYNEQFFGPGTRLTVL.